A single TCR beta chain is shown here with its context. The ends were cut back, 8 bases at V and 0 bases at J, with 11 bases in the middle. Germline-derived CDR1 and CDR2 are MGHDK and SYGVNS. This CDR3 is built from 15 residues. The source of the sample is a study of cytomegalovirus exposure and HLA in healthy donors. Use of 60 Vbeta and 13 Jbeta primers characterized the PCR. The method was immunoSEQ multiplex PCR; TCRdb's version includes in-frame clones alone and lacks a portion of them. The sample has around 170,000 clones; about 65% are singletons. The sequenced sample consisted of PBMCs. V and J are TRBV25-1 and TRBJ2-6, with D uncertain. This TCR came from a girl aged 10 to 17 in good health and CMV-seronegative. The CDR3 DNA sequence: TGTGCCAGCCTTAGCCCCGGCTCTGGGGCCAACGTCCTGACTTTC. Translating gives CASLSPGSGANVLTF.